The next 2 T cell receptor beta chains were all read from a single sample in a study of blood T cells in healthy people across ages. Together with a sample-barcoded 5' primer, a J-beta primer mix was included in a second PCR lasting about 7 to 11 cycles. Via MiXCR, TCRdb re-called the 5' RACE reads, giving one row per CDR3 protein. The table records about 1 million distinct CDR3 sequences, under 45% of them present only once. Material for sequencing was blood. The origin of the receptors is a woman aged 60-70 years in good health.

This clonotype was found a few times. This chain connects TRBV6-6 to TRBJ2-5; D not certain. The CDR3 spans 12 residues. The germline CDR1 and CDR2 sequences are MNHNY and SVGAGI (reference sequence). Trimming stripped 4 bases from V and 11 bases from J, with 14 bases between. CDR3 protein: CASSSEMYVQYF. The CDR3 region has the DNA TGTGCCAGCAGTTCTGAGATGTACGTGCAGTACTTC.

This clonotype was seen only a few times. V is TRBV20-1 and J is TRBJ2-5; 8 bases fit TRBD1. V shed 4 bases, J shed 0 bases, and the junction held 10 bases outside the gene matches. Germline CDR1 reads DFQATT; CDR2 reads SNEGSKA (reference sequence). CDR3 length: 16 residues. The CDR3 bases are TGCAGTGCTACTAAATACCGGGACAGGTACCAAGAGACCCAGTACTTC. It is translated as CSATKYRDRYQETQYF.